This TCR beta chain came from a study of neurological immune-mediated disorders. CDR1 and CDR2 from the germline V gene are SEHNR and FQNEAQ (reference sequence). This CDR3 comprises 14 residues. V trimming: 2 bases; J trimming: 4 bases; junction bases outside the gene matches: 3. Overall study results and limits: Because no CDR3 amino acid sequences were shared across subjects by expanded clones, private repertoires were suggested in all groups.

This clonotype was found many times. The antigen remains unidentified. Synthesis of cDNA used 5'RACE (with 10-nucleotide random UMIs). Every sequencing run returned over 190 million TCR-beta sequences, which were derived from 15-18 subjects. From the 5' RACE reads, TCRdb called clonotypes with MiXCR, one entry per CDR3 protein. The sample contains about 79,000 distinct CDR3 sequences, 13% to 15% of which appear only once. J is TRBJ2-7 and V is TRBV7-9; 9 positions agree with TRBD1. Sequenced material: PBMCs. This sequence originates from a woman in her forties or fifties in good health. CDR3 nucleotide sequence: TGTGCCAGCAGCTTACAGACAGGGGGATACGAGCAGTACTTC. Protein product: CASSLQTGGYEQYF.